The sample holds many counts of the clone carrying this TCR beta chain. This specimen belongs to a study of immune heterogeneity within non-small cell lung tumors. Template input, which was bulk tumor genomic DNA, totaled 450 to 600 ng per sample. Biopsy collection occurred during surgery, with several far-apart biopsies per primary tumor. Each patient presented with untreated, newly diagnosed non-small cell lung cancer and received curative surgery. Multiplex PCR was performed with 32 V and 13 J primers, and it amplified TCR beta CDR3. MiXCR, applied by TCRdb to the multiplex PCR reads, yields one record per CDR3 protein. The top ten hold roughly 3.5% of the sample, which has 20,000 to 25,000 distinct CDR3 sequences, 25% to 30% seen once. The CDR3 length is 14 residues. Germline V lookup: CDR1 SNHLY, CDR2 FYNNEI. The V and J ends lost 6 bases and 3 bases, in that order; junction bases with no gene match: 2.

Sequenced input: lung tumor tissue. The sequence was collected from a man between 40 and 49 years old with non-small cell lung cancer. The chain uses TRBV2 and TRBJ1-3, with TRBD1 identical over 10 bases. CDR3 residues: CASSRDRGGNTIYF. Here the CDR3 DNA reads TGTGCCAGCAGCCGGGACAGGGGTGGAAACACCATATATTTT.